The count of the clone carrying this T cell receptor (beta chain) is one. Other DNA sequences in this sample translate to the same CDR3. These data are taken from a study of blood T cell repertoires in COVID-19. Study at large: Sites in the United States, Italy and Spain provided acute and convalescent COVID-19 samples. PBMCs, B-cell-depleted T cells, or T cells provided the cDNA or gDNA that made up the material.

The CDR3 totals 15 residues. Germline-derived CDR1 and CDR2 are KGHSH and LQKENI. V gave up 3 bases and J gave up 7 bases; unmatched junction bases: 7. Original processing notes: Reference gene primer amplification gave estimated nucleated cell counts. Produced via immunoSEQ multiplex PCR; TCRdb's table is partial and in-frame only. That table gives V, J and clone size, and the DNA gave D and trimming. The top ten clones hold 3% to 4% of a sample with under 300,000 clones, roughly four fifths of them seen once. The TCR comes from a woman younger than 35 with acute or convalescent COVID-19. The chain couples TRBV18 to TRBJ2-1, with TRBD1 identical over 9 bases. Sequencing was done on a sample of peripheral blood. This CDR3 reads CASSPGGQGGNEQFF. The CDR3 region has the DNA TGTGCCAGCTCACCTGGGGGACAGGGAGGGAATGAGCAGTTCTTC.